This T cell receptor (beta chain) comes out of a study of CD8 T cells in ankylosing spondylitis (dated by TCRdb to between 2016 and 2019). With respect to the entire study: The study profiled T cell receptor beta repertoires in healthy donors and ankylosing spondylitis patients to find disease-linked TCR variants. Samples of peripheral blood were taken, and for ankylosing spondylitis patients, synovial fluid was collected as well. The whole study cohort included 95 to 130 healthy donors and some 27 ankylosing spondylitis patients.

This clonotype was observed at least ten times. This receptor's antigen is unknown. No base quality information exists; no much larger clone differs at one position. Including cysteine and phenylalanine, the CDR3 has 16 amino acids. Only CDR3 DNA is held: 48 bases, read in frame from base 1. Relative to germline, V is 5 bases shorter and J is 3 bases shorter, with 17 bases between their ends. CDR1 PRHDT and CDR2 FYEKMQ are derived from the germline V gene (reference sequence). Broad study findings and their caveats: Some motif variants had previously been reported in the synovial fluid and blood of reactive arthritis patients, which suggests shared mechanisms of disease initiation. A TCR beta motif of eight highly homologous amino acid variants appeared characteristic of blood from ankylosing spondylitis patients. Significant enrichment of the disease-linked clones was reported in matched synovial fluid samples from ankylosing spondylitis patients. In peripheral blood, the disease-linked clones were found at relatively low frequencies and had a CD8+ phenotype.

TCRdb names Illumina HiSeq 2500 as the instrument used. Quantitative 5'-RACE with molecular barcodes was used to prepare TCR beta libraries. The authors' analysis ran thus. A new computational method, built on a probabilistic model of VDJ rearrangement, was used to identify disease-linked TCR variants. TCRdb reprocessed the public reads (quality trimming at Q25 with fastp, clone calling with MiXCR) and kept in-frame beta chains. Each CDR3 protein gets just one entry, which takes the most common genes and DNA from the rows behind it. In this record, the V and J calls reflect TCRdb's handling and not the investigators' own analysis. The sample yields more than 150,000 distinct CDR3 sequences; over 10% were counted once. Clones ranked in the top ten supply around 10% of the sample.

The sequenced material came from blood, either unsorted or a sorted T cell fraction (not recorded which). Rearrangement joined TRBV13 to TRBJ2-1; the D gene is perhaps TRBD2, on 5 matching bases. The sequence came from a female donor with ankylosing spondylitis or in good health (not recorded which). CDR3 region: CASSRPEGAIYNEQFF. The nucleotide sequence reads as follows: TGTGCCAGCAGCCGCCCCGAGGGAGCCATCTACAATGAGCAGTTCTTC. Reference TRBV13 and TRBJ2-1 proteins supply the regions before and after the CDR3; the full variable domain is: AAGVIQSPRHLIKEKRETATLKCYPIPRHDTVYWYQQGPGQDPQFLISFYEKMQSDKGSIPDRFSAQQFSDYHSELNMSSLELGDSALYFCASSRPEGAIYNEQFFGPGTRLTVL.